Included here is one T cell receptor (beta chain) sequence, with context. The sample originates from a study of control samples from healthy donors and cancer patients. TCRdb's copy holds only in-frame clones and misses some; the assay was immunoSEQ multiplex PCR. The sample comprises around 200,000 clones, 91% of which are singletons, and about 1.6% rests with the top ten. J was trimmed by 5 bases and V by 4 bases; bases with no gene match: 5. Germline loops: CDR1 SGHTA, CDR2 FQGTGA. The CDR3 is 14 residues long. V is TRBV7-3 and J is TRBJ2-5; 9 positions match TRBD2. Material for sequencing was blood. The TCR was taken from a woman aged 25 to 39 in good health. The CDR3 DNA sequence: TGTGCCAGCAGCTACCTTAGCGGGAGTGAGACCCAGTACTTC. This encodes CASSYLSGSETQYF.